These 23 T cell receptor beta chains were sequenced from one sample in a study of human T cells and chemical hapten exposure (dated by TCRdb to the early 2020s). The label giving this sample's time point can be read as: pre-sensitization, week 0. In the paper's terms, the treatment or condition label means: therapeutic diphenylcyclopropenone sensitization with weekly scalp DPC. Receptor amplification or capture employed RACE. The sample was run on a NextSeq 500. TCRdb passed the public sequencing reads through fastp at Q25 and MiXCR, retaining productive beta sequences. Entries that share a CDR3 protein sequence are merged under the most common genes and DNA. The sample profile shows tens of thousands of distinct CDR3 sequences; 5.5% to 7.5% of them were found once. The ten largest account for around 1.6% of the sample. The specimen was whole blood, collected in connection with sensitization to the hapten diphenylcyclopropenone (DPC). Receptor source: a woman aged 25 to 39 with alopecia areata. Some clones in this sample may be carry-over from other donors' samples.

This clonotype has only a few counts. This sequence joins TRBV5-1 and TRBJ1-4; 9 positions agree with TRBD1. Germline values: CDR1 SGHRS, CDR2 YFSETQ. With V trimmed by 4 bases and J by 8 bases, 0 bases remained unmatched. This CDR3 region has 12 residues. The CDR3 sequence: CASSDRGEKLFF. The CDR3 DNA is TGCGCCAGCAGCGACAGGGGGGAAAAACTGTTTTTT.

The table lists this clonotype with a few counts. This chain joins TRBV4-1 and TRBJ2-6, with D maybe TRBD1 (6 bases). The CDR3 covers 17 residues. The V end was cut by 4 bases, the J end by 0 bases, with 13 bases between. The germline CDR1 and CDR2 sequences are MGHRA and YSYEKL. The CDR3 nucleotides read TGCGCCAGCAGCCCGACAGGTTTCCCCTCTGGGGCCAACGTCCTGACTTTC. Encoded protein: CASSPTGFPSGANVLTF.

The chain has TRBV25-1 and TRBJ1-2; weak D call: TRBD1 (5 bases). CDR1 and CDR2 from the germline V gene are MGHDK and SYGVNS. V dropped 6 bases and J dropped 2 bases, with 13 bases sitting between them. CDR3 size: 14 residues. The CDR3: CASSYGGLNYGYTF. As DNA, the CDR3 is TGTGCCAGCAGCTATGGGGGGTTGAACTATGGCTACACCTTC.

This clonotype was picked up many times. The chain is built from TRBV24-1 and TRBJ1-2; no reliable D call. V lost 6 bases, J lost 5 bases, and 12 bases lay in between. The germline V gene has CDR1 KGHDR and CDR2 SFDVKD. This CDR3 region has 13 residues. The DNA for the CDR3 is TGTGCCACCAGTCAGAGTGACGGATATGGCTACACCTTC. It codes for CATSQSDGYGYTF.

In its sample, this clonotype was seen many times. The J gene is TRBJ1-2, the V gene TRBV5-1; possibly TRBD1 for D (5 bases). This CDR3 is 14 amino acids long. V lost 7 bases and J 3 bases, leaving 16 bases between the germline ends. CDR1 and CDR2 (germline): SGHRS, YFSETQ. The CDR3 DNA is TGCGCCAGCGGGGACCAGGGCAGTCACTATGGCTACACCTTC. Protein product: CASGDQGSHYGYTF.

This clonotype was seen many times. This rearrangement joins TRBV6-6 to TRBJ1-3; TRBD1 matches at 7 bases. Trimming removed 8 bases from V and 2 bases from J; junction bases left unmatched: 3. Germline CDR1 MNHNY, CDR2 SVGAGI (reference sequence). The CDR3 spans 13 residues. CDR3 loop: CASGQAPGNTIYF. The CDR3 DNA reads as TGTGCCAGCGGACAGGCCCCTGGAAACACCATATATTTT.

In this sample, this clonotype turned up a few times. With a much larger clone just one base away, this may be a read error. This chain uses TRBV20-1 with TRBJ1-1; D unresolved. Germline V gives CDR1 DFQATT, CDR2 SNEGSKA (reference sequence). There are 16 residues in the CDR3. V shed 3 bases and J shed 1 base, with 18 bases lying between them. The CDR3 region is CSASAFDGRGNTEAFF. CDR3 in DNA: TGCAGTGCTAGCGCCTTCGATGGGCGGGGGAACACTGAAGCTTTCTTT.

The chain joins TRBV30 to TRBJ2-3; TRBD1 aligns across 7 bases. The V gene end was trimmed by 4 bases and the J gene end by 1 base; junction bases not matched to a gene: 8. CDR1 and CDR2 from the germline V gene are GTSNPN and SVGIG (reference sequence). CDR3 length equals 15 residues. CDR3 coding DNA: TGTGCCTGGAAGCAGACAGGGAAGGGCACAGATACGCAGTATTTT. Protein sequence: CAWKQTGKGTDTQYF.

Only a few counts were recorded for this clonotype. The J gene is TRBJ2-1, the V gene TRBV7-9; D tentatively fits TRBD1 or TRBD2 (7 bases each). This CDR3 region has 16 residues. The V end was cut by 6 bases, the J end by 0 bases, with 15 bases between. In germline, CDR1 is SEHNR, CDR2 FQNEAQ (reference sequence). CDR3 sequence reads: CASSPGGGTSYNEQFF. CDR3 coding DNA: TGTGCCAGCAGTCCAGGGGGGGGGACCTCCTACAATGAGCAGTTCTTC.

This clonotype was detected a few times. This chain links TRBV12-3 or TRBV12-4 with TRBJ1-4, with 9 bases that match TRBD1. The CDR3 extends over 14 amino acids. Germline trimming cut 8 bases from V and 8 bases from J; bases unmatched to any gene: 9. Here the CDR3 DNA reads TGTGCCAGCCTCCGGACAGGGGTTGGAGAAAAACTGTTTTTT. This gives the protein CASLRTGVGEKLFF.

This chain connects TRBV19 to TRBJ1-4; D is unresolved. Trimming left V 10 bases short and J 8 bases short, with 23 bases between. CDR3 size: 15 residues. The V gene's germline CDR1 is LNHDA and CDR2 SQIVND (reference sequence). DNA of the CDR3: TGTGCCACTACGGGGAGGGCAGGCTTGGTGGAAAAACTGTTTTTT. Translating it yields CATTGRAGLVEKLFF.

This clonotype was recorded at least ten times. At one end, the junction sequence differs from germline, possibly due to a read error. The gene calls are TRBV18 and TRBJ1-2; D call uncertain. Germline lookup yields CDR1 KGHSH and CDR2 LQKENI. The CDR3 is 13 amino acids. The CDR3 reads CASSPGWGRPANF. DNA of the CDR3: TGTGCCAGCTCACCAGGGTGGGGTCGACCTGCCAATTTC. Together with reference TRBV18 and TRBJ1-2, the CDR3 gives the full variable domain: NAGVMQNPRHLVRRRGQEARLRCSPMKGHSHVYWYRQLPEEGLKFMVYLQKENIIDESGMPKERFSAEFPKEGPSILRIQQVVRGDSAAYFCASSPGWGRPANFGSGTRLTVV.

This clonotype occurred many times. This chain links TRBV3-1 with TRBJ2-7, with 7 bases aligning to TRBD1. Germline values: CDR1 LGHDT, CDR2 YNNKEL (reference sequence). V lost 3 bases to trimming and J lost 2 bases; unmatched junction nucleotides: 7. This CDR3 is 15 amino acids long. The CDR3 loop is CASSQVQGITYEQYF. CDR3 nucleotide sequence: TGTGCCAGCAGCCAGGTACAGGGGATTACCTACGAGCAGTACTTC.

This clonotype has at least ten counts. This chain uses TRBV20-1 with TRBJ2-4; D gene ambiguous. This CDR3 is 12 amino acids long. Germline loops: CDR1 DFQATT, CDR2 SNEGSKA (reference sequence). Trimming cost V 4 bases and J 4 bases, with 8 bases left between them. DNA of the CDR3: TGCAGTGCTAAGGTCCAGAAAAACATTCAGTACTTC. This codes for CSAKVQKNIQYF.

This clonotype was picked up many times. V and J are TRBV29-1 and TRBJ2-7, with D perhaps TRBD1 (5 bases). The CDR3 extends over 12 amino acids. The V end lost 3 bases, the J end lost 5 bases, and 11 bases lay between the germline ends. CDR1 SQVTM and CDR2 ANQGSEA come from the germline V gene. The CDR3 bases are TGCAGCGTTGATCAGGGATCGGACGAGCAGTACTTC. It is translated as CSVDQGSDEQYF.

A remark on this clonotype: Being one base from a much bigger clone, this may be a read error. The conserved phenylalanine or tryptophan is not found at the CDR3 terminus, so this likely reflects a read error. In nucleotides, the CDR3 is TGTGCCAGCAGGGACTCCAGGGTGGATACGCAGTATTCT. It is translated as CASRDSRVDTQYS. This rearrangement joins TRBV3-1 to TRBJ2-3; TRBD1 or TRBD2 may be the D gene (5 bases each). The length of the CDR3 is 13 residues. V was cut by 6 bases and J by 6 bases, with 13 bases left in between. Germline CDR1 is LGHDT and CDR2 is YNNKEL (reference sequence).

This clonotype was seen only a few times. This chain links TRBV29-1 with TRBJ2-5; either TRBD1 or TRBD2 may fit D (5 bases each). The germline V gene encodes CDR1 SQVTM and CDR2 ANQGSEA. With 5 bases removed from V and 1 base from J, the gap between germline ends came to 8 bases. The CDR3 contains 12 residues. The CDR3 protein is CSVLRGQETQYF. CDR3 DNA sequence: TGCAGCGTTTTGAGGGGCCAAGAGACCCAGTACTTC.

This clonotype has at least ten counts. The chain links TRBV12-3 or TRBV12-4 to TRBJ1-1; 8 bases match TRBD1. After removal of 8 bases from V and 5 bases from J, the junction contained 7 bases not matched to a gene. The CDR3 runs 13 residues. This CDR3 reads CASSTGGRTEAFF. The DNA for the CDR3 is TGTGCCAGCTCCACAGGGGGAAGGACTGAAGCTTTCTTT.

This clonotype was counted at least ten times. V and J are TRBV7-3 and TRBJ1-1, with D uncertain. Germline V gives CDR1 SGHTA, CDR2 FQGTGA. The CDR3 totals 15 residues. Trimming removed 5 bases at V and 2 bases at J, with 15 bases between. The CDR3 sequence: CASSPYPGRNTEAFF. The CDR3 DNA is TGTGCCAGCAGCCCCTACCCCGGACGAAACACTGAAGCTTTCTTT.

In this sample, this clonotype turned up many times. The chain is built from TRBV12-3 or TRBV12-4 and TRBJ2-3; TRBD2 aligns across 15 bases. V shed 4 bases, J shed 2 bases, and the junction held 7 bases outside the gene matches. CDR3 length: 18 amino acids. The DNA for the CDR3 is TGTGCCAGCAGTTGGACTAGCGGGGGGGTGAAGAACACAGATACGCAGTATTTT. It translates to CASSWTSGGVKNTDTQYF.

At least ten counts were recorded for this clonotype. V usage is TRBV4-2 and J usage is TRBJ2-3; 7 positions agree with TRBD2. The V segment lost 4 bases and the J segment 2 bases; nucleotides outside the gene matches: 6. This CDR3 comprises 15 residues. The germline gives CDR1 LGHNA, CDR2 YNFKEQ. DNA of the CDR3: TGTGCCAGCAGCCTTGGGACTACCTCCACAGATACGCAGTATTTT. Translating it yields CASSLGTTSTDTQYF.

This chain links TRBV29-1 with TRBJ1-1; possible D gene TRBD1, 6 bases. V dropped 6 bases and J dropped 0 bases, with 11 bases sitting between them. The V gene's germline CDR1 is SQVTM and CDR2 ANQGSEA. The CDR3 has 13 residues. Written as DNA, the CDR3 is TGCAGCGTCTCACAGGGCATGAACACTGAAGCTTTCTTT. Translation: CSVSQGMNTEAFF.

This clonotype was seen ten or more times. The chain recombines TRBV23-1 with TRBJ2-7, with D perhaps matching TRBD1 (6 bases). TRBV23-1 is noted as an ORF with a role that remains uncertain. This CDR3 is built from 14 residues. V lost 0 bases and J lost 5, with 11 bases in between. The CDR3 nucleotides read TGCGCCAGCAGTCAATCGCCAGGGGTTCACGAGCAGTACTTC. It codes for CASSQSPGVHEQYF.